The 2 T cell receptor beta chains presented below share a single source sample, sequenced in a study of cytomegalovirus exposure and HLA in healthy donors. 13 Jbeta primers and 60 Vbeta primers were used for the PCR. Sequencing was performed with immunoSEQ multiplex PCR; in TCRdb, only in-frame clones are kept and a portion is missing. The sample holds 200,000 to 250,000 clones. Sequencing was performed on PBMCs. All receptors derive from a woman aged 25 to 39 in good health and CMV-seropositive.

The chain has TRBV4-1 and TRBJ2-1; a weak D match, TRBD1 (5 bases). V gave up 6 bases and J gave up 10 bases, with 25 bases separating them. Germline values: CDR1 MGHRA, CDR2 YSYEKL. The CDR3 sequence is 16 residues long. This CDR3 is CASRLGNGAVLGEQFF. DNA of the CDR3: TGCGCCAGCAGGCTAGGAAATGGGGCGGTCCTGGGGGAGCAGTTCTTC.

The DNA of the CDR3 is TGTGCCACCAGAGGGGTCGGGTTGAATGAGCAGTTCTTC. Its protein is CATRGVGLNEQFF. The gene calls are TRBV15 and TRBJ2-1; D might be TRBD1 (5 bases). CDR3 length equals 13 residues. CDR1 is LNHNV, CDR2 YYDKDF, per germline (reference sequence). The V end lost 6 bases, the J end lost 7 bases, and 13 bases lay between the germline ends.